This entry features one TCR beta chain sequence. Antigen unknown. Germline loops: CDR1 GTSNPN, CDR2 SVGIG (reference sequence). V was pared by 4 bases and J by 0 bases, with 13 bases of the junction left unmatched. The CDR3 is made up of 17 amino acids. The data derive from a study of lymphopenia after photon versus proton radiotherapy. Findings of the study overall: After lymphocyte nadir, photon-treated repertoires showed oligoclonal expansion, especially CD8+ Temra. In patients who died, overall survival fell as post-nadir TCR diversity dropped more.

Sequenced by immunoSEQ multiplex PCR; TCRdb stores in-frame clones only, minus some. The sample lists some 27,000 clones; approximately 87% were seen once. The sample in question was peripheral blood, obtained from a patient treated with proton-based radiotherapy. The TCR originated in a woman aged 60-70 years with cholangiocarcinoma. Some clones in this sample may be carry-over from other donors' samples. The chain is built from TRBV30 and TRBJ2-5; TRBD2 aligns across 8 bases. CDR3 coding DNA: TGTGCCTGGATGGGGAAACGGGGGGGACCTCACCAAGAGACCCAGTACTTC. It specifies CAWMGKRGGPHQETQYF.